This T cell receptor (beta chain) was captured in a study of blood T cell repertoires in COVID-19. Study background: The United States, Italy and Spain were the sources of the acute and convalescent COVID-19 samples. PBMCs, B-cell-depleted T cells, or T cells provided the cDNA or gDNA that made up the material.

As processed by the authors: Estimation of nucleated cell counts was performed using reference gene primer amplification. TCRdb keeps only in-frame clones here, not all; method: immunoSEQ multiplex PCR. V and J calls and clone size are copied from that table; D and trimming were computed from the DNA. The sample includes tens of thousands of clones, 87% of them seen just once. Looked up from germline, CDR1 is GTSNPN and CDR2 is SVGIG (reference sequence). This CDR3 has 14 amino acids. V trimming: 4 bases; J trimming: 2 bases; junction bases outside the gene matches: 8. This chain uses TRBV30 with TRBJ2-7, with 7 bases lining up with TRBD1. The specimen was peripheral blood. The receptor comes from a man between 25 and 39 years old with acute or convalescent COVID-19. CDR3 in DNA: TGTGCCTGGACCGGGGACAGCCTTCCCTACGAGCAGTACTTC. It specifies CAWTGDSLPYEQYF.